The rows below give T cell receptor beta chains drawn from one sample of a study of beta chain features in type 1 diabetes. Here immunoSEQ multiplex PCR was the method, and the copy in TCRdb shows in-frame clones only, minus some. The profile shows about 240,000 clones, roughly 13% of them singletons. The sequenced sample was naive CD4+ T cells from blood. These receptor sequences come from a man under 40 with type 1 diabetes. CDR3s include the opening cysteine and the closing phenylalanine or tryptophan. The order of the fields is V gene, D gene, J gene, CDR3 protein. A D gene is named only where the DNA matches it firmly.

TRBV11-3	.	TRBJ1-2	CASSLPGRGGYTF
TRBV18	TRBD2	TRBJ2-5	CASSPQTGGQETQYF
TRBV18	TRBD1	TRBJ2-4	CASSPTGVNIQYF
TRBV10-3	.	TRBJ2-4	CAISEVGNHQYF
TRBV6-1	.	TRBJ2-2	CASSVFRNTGELFF
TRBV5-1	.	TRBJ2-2	CASGHGGPTTGELFF
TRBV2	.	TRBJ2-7	CASSEAFDEQYF
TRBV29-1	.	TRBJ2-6	CSVGTGANVLTF
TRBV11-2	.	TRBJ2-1	CASSFRGNEQFF
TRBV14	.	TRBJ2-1	CASSQVPGAIGYEQFF
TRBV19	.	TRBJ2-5	CASSMRGRQETQYF
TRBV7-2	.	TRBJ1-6	CASSLSGGGSPLHF
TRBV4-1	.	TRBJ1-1	CASSQQGGRNTEAFF
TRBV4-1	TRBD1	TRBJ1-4	CASSQDFGTGGGGEKLFF
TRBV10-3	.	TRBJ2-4	CAISPDGNKNIQYF
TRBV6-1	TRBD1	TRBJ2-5	CASSRDRAETQYF
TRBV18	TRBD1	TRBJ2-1	CASSPPGQGRNEQFF
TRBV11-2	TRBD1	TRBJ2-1	CASSSWTGNNEQFF
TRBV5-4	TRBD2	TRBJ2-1	CASTTVGGMNEQFF
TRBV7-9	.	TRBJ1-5	CASSVDNSNQPQHF
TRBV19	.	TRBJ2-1	CASSMRLGIDNEQFF
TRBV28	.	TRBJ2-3	CASSLSSPQTQYF
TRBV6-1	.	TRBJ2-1	CASSEWGGEQFF
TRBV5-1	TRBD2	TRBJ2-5	CASSMGLGEETQYF
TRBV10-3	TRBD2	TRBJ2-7	CAISDPGGSGRNEQYF
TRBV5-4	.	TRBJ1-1	CASSPGRTVMNTEAFF
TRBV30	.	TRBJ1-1	CASYTGNTEAFF
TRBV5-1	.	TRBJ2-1	CASSFSSNEQFF
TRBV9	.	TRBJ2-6	CASSAGGFSGANVLTF
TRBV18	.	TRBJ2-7	CASSPLDFYEQYF
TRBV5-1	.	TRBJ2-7	CASSLEAYSTSYEQYF
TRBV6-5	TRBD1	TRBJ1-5	CASSIQGAPGQPQHF
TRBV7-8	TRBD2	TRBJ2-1	CASSHRLAGYNEQFF
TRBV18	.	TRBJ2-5	CASSPETAQETQYF
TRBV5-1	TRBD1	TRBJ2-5	CASSPYGTAPETQYF
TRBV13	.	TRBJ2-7	CASSQSGLPLTEQYF
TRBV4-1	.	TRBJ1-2	CASSQVGSAAGYGYTF
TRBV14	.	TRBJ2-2	CASSQDRPPAGELFF
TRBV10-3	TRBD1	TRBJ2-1	CAISEGQGLFF
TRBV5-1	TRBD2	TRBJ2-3	CASRLAGSQVTQYF
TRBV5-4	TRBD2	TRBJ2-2	CASSLGLAGDGELFF
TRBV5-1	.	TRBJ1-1	CASSSGQNTEAFF
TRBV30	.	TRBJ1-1	CARGTPNTEAFF
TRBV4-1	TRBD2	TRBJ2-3	CASSQATLAGDADTQYF
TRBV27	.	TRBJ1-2	CASSWGPGSGYTF
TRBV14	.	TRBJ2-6	CASSQGAGPYLTGANVLTF